This is a list of T cell receptor beta chains from one sample in a study of blood T cells in healthy people across ages. TCRdb fed the 5' RACE reads into MiXCR, producing one record per CDR3 protein. The table records some 1.5 million distinct CDR3 sequences, approximately 30% of them present only once. The sequencing sample was made of blood. These receptor sequences come from a woman aged 25 to 45 in good health. CDR3s include the opening cysteine and the closing phenylalanine or tryptophan. D genes are given only for firm matches. Some rows have no size entry. The others give once, few or many, or a class for an expanded clone.

j_call | v_call | clone_size | d_call | cdr3_aa | cdr3_nt
TRBJ1-5 | TRBV29-1 | few | NA | CSVHPGRKPYSNQPQHF | TGCAGCGTCCACCCGGGACGGAAACCGTATAGCAATCAGCCCCAGCATTTT
TRBJ1-5 | TRBV30 | few | NA | CAWGARGDQPQHF | TGTGCCTGGGGAGCAAGGGGAGATCAGCCCCAGCATTTT
TRBJ1-5 | TRBV25-1 | NA | NA | CASSETHSNQPQHF | TGTGCCAGCAGTGAAACACATAGCAATCAGCCCCAGCATTTT
TRBJ2-4 | TRBV20-1 | few | TRBD2 | CSARLAGGRKNIQYF | TGCAGTGCTAGACTAGCGGGGGGACGCAAAAACATTCAGTACTTC
TRBJ1-2 | TRBV7-9 | many | NA | CASSQEVRKPYGYTF | TGTGCCAGCAGCCAGGAGGTCAGGAAACCCTATGGCTACACCTTC
TRBJ2-3 | TRBV7-9 | many | TRBD1 | CASSSRTGTTDTQYF | TGTGCCAGCAGCTCGAGGACAGGGACCACAGATACGCAGTATTTT
TRBJ1-1 | TRBV6-5 | NA | NA | CASTKGQMGFGTEAFF | TGTGCCAGCACCAAAGGACAAATGGGGTTTGGCACTGAAGCTTTCTTT
TRBJ2-1 | TRBV24-1 | NA | TRBD2 | CATSDSLAGEYNEQFF | TGTGCCACCAGTGATTCGCTAGCGGGGGAGTACAATGAGCAGTTCTTC
TRBJ2-1 | TRBV7-2 | few | TRBD2 | CASSKPGLAGGRSYNEQFF | TGTGCCAGCAGCAAGCCGGGACTAGCGGGGGGGAGAAGCTACAATGAGCAGTTCTTC
TRBJ1-5 | TRBV7-2 | few | NA | CASSLSSGPQHF | TGTGCCAGCAGCTTATCTTCCGGGCCCCAGCATTTT
TRBJ2-1 | TRBV2 | NA | TRBD2 | CASKETSGGRGNEQFF | TGTGCCAGCAAGGAGACTAGCGGGGGTCGGGGTAATGAGCAGTTCTTC
TRBJ2-7 | TRBV6-5 | NA | TRBD2 | CASSYSSGGRNEQYF | TGTGCCAGCAGTTACTCTAGCGGGGGAAGAAACGAGCAGTACTTC
TRBJ2-1 | TRBV4-3 | NA | NA | CASSQEEGVGNEQFF | TGCGCCAGCAGCCAAGAGGAGGGGGTCGGGAATGAGCAGTTCTTC
TRBJ2-5 | TRBV12-3/TRBV12-4 | few | TRBD2 | CASSLVAGGNRETQYF | TGTGCCAGCAGTTTAGTAGCGGGAGGGAATAGAGAGACCCAGTACTTC
TRBJ1-6 | TRBV5-1 | once | NA | CASSLAEGSYNSPLYF | TGCGCCAGCAGCTTGGCCGAGGGCTCCTATAATTCACCCCTCTACTTT
TRBJ2-5 | TRBV24-1 | NA | NA | CATSDSAGETQYF | TGTGCCACTAGTGATTCGGCTGGTGAGACCCAGTACTTC
TRBJ1-6 | TRBV27 | NA | NA | CARTGGGSPLHF | TGTGCCAGAACCGGAGGGGGTTCACCCCTCCACTTT
TRBJ2-5 | TRBV12-3/TRBV12-4 | NA | TRBD1 | CASSYQGDDEQYF | TGTGCCAGCAGTTATCAGGGGGACGATGAGCAGTACTTC
TRBJ1-5 | TRBV6-1 | NA | NA | CASRGGTSPWVGNQPQHF | TGTGCCAGCAGGGGGGGGACTTCCCCGTGGGTTGGCAATCAGCCCCAGCATTTT
TRBJ2-3 | TRBV20-1 | NA | NA | CSAAELGRTDTQYF | TGCAGTGCTGCAGAACTGGGACGGACAGATACGCAGTATTTT
TRBJ2-1 | TRBV4-2 | NA | TRBD2 | CASSQEIALAGSSSYNEQFF | TGTGCCAGCAGCCAAGAGATTGCACTAGCGGGATCGAGCTCCTACAATGAGCAGTTCTTC
TRBJ2-4 | TRBV7-9 | many | NA | CASSLVGKENIQYF | TGTGCCAGCAGCTTAGTTGGCAAAGAAAACATTCAGTACTTC
TRBJ2-1 | TRBV12-5 | few | TRBD2 | CASGLDGGGGAYEQFF | TGTGCTAGTGGTTTGGACGGGGGCGGGGGGGCCTATGAGCAGTTCTTC
TRBJ1-1 | TRBV7-9 | NA | TRBD1 | CASQQGQAEAFF | TGTGCCAGCCAACAGGGGCAGGCTGAAGCTTTCTTT
TRBJ2-7 | TRBV10-3 | NA | NA | CAISEPVGYEQYF | TGTGCCATCAGTGAGCCGGTCGGCTACGAGCAGTACTTC
TRBJ2-5 | TRBV2 | NA | TRBD1 | CASRDLGQGHQETQYF | TGTGCCAGCAGAGATTTGGGACAGGGACACCAAGAGACCCAGTACTTC
TRBJ2-3 | TRBV5-5 | few | TRBD2 | CASSLQTSGGTDTQYF | TGTGCCAGCAGCTTGCAAACTAGCGGGGGCACAGATACGCAGTATTTT
TRBJ2-5 | TRBV12-3/TRBV12-4 | few | NA | CASNRQGGETQYF | TGTGCCAGCAATCGACAGGGAGGAGAGACCCAGTACTTC
TRBJ1-2 | TRBV4-3 | NA | NA | CAGSQDLASNYGYTF | TGCGCCGGCAGCCAAGATTTGGCCAGCAACTATGGCTACACCTTC
TRBJ1-6 | TRBV12-3/TRBV12-4 | few | NA | CAGSLDGSSYNSPLHF | TGTGCCGGCAGTTTGGACGGTAGCTCCTATAATTCACCCCTCCACTTT
TRBJ2-1 | TRBV10-1 | NA | TRBD1 | CVSSAGTVGNEQFF | TGCGTCAGCAGTGCCGGGACAGTAGGCAATGAGCAGTTCTTC
TRBJ2-2 | TRBV3-1 | NA | TRBD2 | CASGATENTGELFF | TGCGCCAGCGGGGCAACGGAAAACACCGGGGAGCTGTTTTTT
TRBJ1-2 | TRBV3-1 | few | NA | CASSQGTGPNYGYTF | TGTGCCAGCAGCCAAGGAACCGGGCCTAACTATGGCTACACCTTC